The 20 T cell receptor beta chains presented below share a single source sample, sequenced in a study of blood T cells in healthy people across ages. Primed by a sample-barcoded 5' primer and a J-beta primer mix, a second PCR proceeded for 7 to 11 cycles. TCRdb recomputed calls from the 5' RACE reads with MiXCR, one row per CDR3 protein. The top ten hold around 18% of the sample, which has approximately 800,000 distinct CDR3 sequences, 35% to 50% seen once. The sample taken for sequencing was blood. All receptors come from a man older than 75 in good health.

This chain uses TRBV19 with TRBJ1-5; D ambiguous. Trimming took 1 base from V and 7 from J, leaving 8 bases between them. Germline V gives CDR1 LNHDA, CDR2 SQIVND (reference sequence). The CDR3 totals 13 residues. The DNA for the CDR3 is TGTGCCAGTAGTATAGTCGACAAACAGCCCCAGCATTTT. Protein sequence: CASSIVDKQPQHF.

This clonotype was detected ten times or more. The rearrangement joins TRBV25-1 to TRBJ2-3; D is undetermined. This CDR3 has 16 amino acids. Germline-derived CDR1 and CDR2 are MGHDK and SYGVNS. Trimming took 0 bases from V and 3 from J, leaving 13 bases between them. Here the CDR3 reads CASSEYKSMGTDTQYF. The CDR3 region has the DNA TGTGCCAGCAGTGAATATAAAAGTATGGGGACAGATACGCAGTATTTT.

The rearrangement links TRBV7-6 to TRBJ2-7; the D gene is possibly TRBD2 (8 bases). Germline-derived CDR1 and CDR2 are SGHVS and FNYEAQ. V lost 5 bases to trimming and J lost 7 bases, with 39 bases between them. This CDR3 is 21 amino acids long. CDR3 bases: TGTGCCAGCAGCCCCCAGGGGGGCATACTAGCGGCCTCCCAGCCCGGCAATGAGCAGTACTTC. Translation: CASSPQGGILAASQPGNEQYF. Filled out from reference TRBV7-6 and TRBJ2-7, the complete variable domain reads GAGVSQSPRYKVTKRGQDVALRCDPISGHVSLYWYRQALGQGPEFLTYFNYEAQQDKSGLPNDRFSAERPEGSISTLTIQRTEQRDSAMYRCASSPQGGILAASQPGNEQYFGPGTRLTVT.

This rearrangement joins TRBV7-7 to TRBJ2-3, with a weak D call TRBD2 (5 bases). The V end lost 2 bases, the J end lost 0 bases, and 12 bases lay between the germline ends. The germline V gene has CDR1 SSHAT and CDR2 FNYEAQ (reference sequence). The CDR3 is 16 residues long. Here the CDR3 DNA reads TGTGCCAGCAGCTTACCCGGACGGACTAGCACAGATACGCAGTATTTT. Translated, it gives CASSLPGRTSTDTQYF.

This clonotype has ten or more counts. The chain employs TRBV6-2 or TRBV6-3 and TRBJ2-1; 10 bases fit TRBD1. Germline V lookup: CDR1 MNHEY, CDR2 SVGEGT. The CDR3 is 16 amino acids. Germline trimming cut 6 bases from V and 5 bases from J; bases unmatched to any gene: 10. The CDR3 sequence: CASSHLGDRGHNEQFF. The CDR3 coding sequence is TGTGCCAGCAGCCACCTCGGGGACAGGGGTCACAATGAGCAGTTCTTC.

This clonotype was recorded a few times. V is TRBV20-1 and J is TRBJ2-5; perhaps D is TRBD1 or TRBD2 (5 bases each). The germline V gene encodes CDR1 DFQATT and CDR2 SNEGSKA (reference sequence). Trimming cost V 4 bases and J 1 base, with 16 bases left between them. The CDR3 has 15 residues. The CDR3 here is CSATRLRDPQETQYF. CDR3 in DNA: TGCAGTGCTACGCGGTTACGGGACCCCCAAGAGACCCAGTACTTC.

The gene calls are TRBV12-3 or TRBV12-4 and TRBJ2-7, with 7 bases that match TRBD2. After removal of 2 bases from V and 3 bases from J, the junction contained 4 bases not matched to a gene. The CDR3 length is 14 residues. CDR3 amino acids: CASSLKASGYEQYF. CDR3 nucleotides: TGTGCCAGCAGTTTAAAGGCTAGCGGCTACGAGCAGTACTTC.

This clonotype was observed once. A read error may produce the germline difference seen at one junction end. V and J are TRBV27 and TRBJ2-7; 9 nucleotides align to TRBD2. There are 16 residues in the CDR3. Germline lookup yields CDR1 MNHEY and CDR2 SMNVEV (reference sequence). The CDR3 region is CASSFKSSGVSFEQYF. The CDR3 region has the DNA TGTGCCAGCAGTTTTAAATCTAGCGGGGTCTCCTTCGAGCAGTACTTC.

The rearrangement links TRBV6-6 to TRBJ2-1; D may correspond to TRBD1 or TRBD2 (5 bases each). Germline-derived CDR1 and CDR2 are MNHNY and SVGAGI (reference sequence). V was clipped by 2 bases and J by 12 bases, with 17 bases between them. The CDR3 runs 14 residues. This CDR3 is CASSYEVARGVQFF. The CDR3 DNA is TGTGCCAGCAGTTACGAGGTAGCGAGGGGTGTGCAGTTCTTC.

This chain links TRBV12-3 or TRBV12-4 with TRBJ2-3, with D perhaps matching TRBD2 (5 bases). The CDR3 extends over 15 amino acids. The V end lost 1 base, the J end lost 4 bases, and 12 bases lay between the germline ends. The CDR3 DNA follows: TGTGCCAGCAGTTTAGAGGTCGGGGTCCCAGATACGCAGTATTTT. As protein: CASSLEVGVPDTQYF.

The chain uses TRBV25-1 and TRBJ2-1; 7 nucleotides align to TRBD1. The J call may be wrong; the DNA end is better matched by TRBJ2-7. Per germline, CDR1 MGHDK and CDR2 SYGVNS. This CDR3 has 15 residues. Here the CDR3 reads CASSEPGQYYNEQYF. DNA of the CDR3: TGTGCCAGCAGTGAACCGGGACAGTACTACAATGAGCAGTACTTC.

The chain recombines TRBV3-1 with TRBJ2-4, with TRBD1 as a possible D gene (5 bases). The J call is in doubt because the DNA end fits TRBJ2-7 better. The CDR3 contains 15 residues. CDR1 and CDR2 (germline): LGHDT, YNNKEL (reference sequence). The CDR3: CASAVSGQGIYEQYF. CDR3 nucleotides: TGTGCCAGTGCCGTTAGTGGGCAGGGAATCTACGAGCAGTACTTC.

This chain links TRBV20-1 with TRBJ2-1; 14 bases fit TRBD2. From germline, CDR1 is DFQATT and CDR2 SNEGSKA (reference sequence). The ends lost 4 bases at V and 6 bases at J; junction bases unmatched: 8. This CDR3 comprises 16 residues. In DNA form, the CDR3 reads TGCAGTGCTATAGGGGGACTAGCGGGAGCAGGCAATGAGCAGTTCTTC. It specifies CSAIGGLAGAGNEQFF.

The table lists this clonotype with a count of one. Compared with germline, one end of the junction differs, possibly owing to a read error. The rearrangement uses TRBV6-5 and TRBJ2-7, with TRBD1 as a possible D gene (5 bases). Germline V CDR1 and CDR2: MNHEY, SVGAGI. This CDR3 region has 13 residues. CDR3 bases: TGTGTCAGCAGAGCCCAGGGAATCTACGAGCAGTACTTC. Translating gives CVSRAQGIYEQYF.

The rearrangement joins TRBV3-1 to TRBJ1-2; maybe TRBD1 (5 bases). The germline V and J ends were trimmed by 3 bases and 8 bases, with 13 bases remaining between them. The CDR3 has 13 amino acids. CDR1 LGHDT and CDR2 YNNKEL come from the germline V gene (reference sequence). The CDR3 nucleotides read TGTGCCAGCAGCCACAGGCTTGGGGCCGGCTACACCTTC. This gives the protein CASSHRLGAGYTF.

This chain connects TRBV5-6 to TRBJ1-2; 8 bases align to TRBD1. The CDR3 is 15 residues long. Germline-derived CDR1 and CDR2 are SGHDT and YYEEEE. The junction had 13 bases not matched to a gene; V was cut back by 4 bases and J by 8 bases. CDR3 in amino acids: CASSTYPARGQGYTF. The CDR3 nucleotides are TGTGCCAGCAGCACTTATCCGGCCAGGGGGCAAGGCTACACCTTC.

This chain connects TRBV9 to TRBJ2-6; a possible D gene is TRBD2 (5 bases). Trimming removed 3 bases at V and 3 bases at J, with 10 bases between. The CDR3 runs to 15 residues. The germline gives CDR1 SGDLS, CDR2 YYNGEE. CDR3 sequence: CASSAYGVGANVLTF. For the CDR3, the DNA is TGTGCCAGCAGCGCATACGGGGTTGGGGCCAACGTCCTGACTTTC. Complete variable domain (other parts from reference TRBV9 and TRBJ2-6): DSGVTQTPKHLITATGQRVTLRCSPRSGDLSVYWYQQSLDQGLQFLIQYYNGEERAKGNILERFSAQQFPDLHSELNLSSLELGDSALYFCASSAYGVGANVLTFGAGSRLTVL.

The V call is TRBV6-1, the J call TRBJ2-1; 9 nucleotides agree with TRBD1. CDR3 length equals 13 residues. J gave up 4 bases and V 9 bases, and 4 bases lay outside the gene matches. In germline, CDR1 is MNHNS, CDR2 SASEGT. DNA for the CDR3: TGTGCCAGTCCGGGACAGGGATACAATGAGCAGTTCTTC. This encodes CASPGQGYNEQFF.

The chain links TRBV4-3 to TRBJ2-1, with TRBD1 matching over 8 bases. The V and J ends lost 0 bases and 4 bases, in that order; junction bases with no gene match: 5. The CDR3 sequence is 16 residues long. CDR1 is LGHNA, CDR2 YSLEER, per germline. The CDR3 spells CASSQDVDRDYNEQFF. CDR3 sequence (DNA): TGCGCCAGCAGCCAAGATGTGGACAGGGATTACAATGAGCAGTTCTTC.

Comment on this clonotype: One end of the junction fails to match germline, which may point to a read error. CDR3 DNA: TGTGCCAGCAGTTTATATTCGGGACAGGGTATTTCCTTTGGGGCCAACGTCCCGACTTTC. Amino acids: CASSLYSGQGISFGANVPTF. This chain links TRBV27 with TRBJ2-6; 9 positions agree with TRBD1. The CDR3 runs to 20 residues. Germline CDR1 reads MNHEY; CDR2 reads SMNVEV (reference sequence). The complete variable domain, with remaining parts taken from reference TRBV27 and TRBJ2-6, reads EAQVTQNPRYLITVTGKKLTVTCSQNMNHEYMSWYRQDPGLGLRQIYYSMNVEVTDKGDVPEGYKVSRKEKRNFPLILESPSPNQTSLYFCASSLYSGQGISFGANVPTFGAGSRLTVL.